This record covers a single T cell receptor beta chain. The sample comes from a study of PD-1 blockade in classical Hodgkin lymphoma. Data came from immunoSEQ multiplex PCR; TCRdb stores just in-frame clones and leaves some out. This sample has 20,000 to 25,000 clones; 77% occur once, and the top ten carry 40% to 45%. Relapse was seen in all patients after autologous stem cell transplantation, and brentuximab vedotin exposure was variable. The TCR sequence derives from a human donor with classical Hodgkin lymphoma. Sequenced material: peripheral blood mononuclear cells (PBMCs), taken before the second cycle of nivolumab.

In DNA, the CDR3 is TGTGCCAGCAGCTTAGGGCGCGGCTACACCTTC. Its protein is CASSLGRGYTF. This chain links TRBV7-9 with TRBJ1-2, with unresolved D. Trimming pared 1 base from V and 8 bases from J, leaving 5 bases between. The CDR3 extends over 11 amino acids. Germline lookup yields CDR1 SEHNR and CDR2 FQNEAQ (reference sequence).